This T cell receptor beta chain was recorded in a study of CD8 T cells in Susac syndrome. The diagnostic criteria were recently defined, and patients with Susac syndrome met them for definite or probable disease. RNA in amounts of roughly 0.5 to 1 ug was reverse transcribed with random hexamers. Using its own MiXCR run on the immunoSEQ multiplex PCR reads, TCRdb lists one record per CDR3 protein. The repertoire holds 120,000 to 150,000 distinct CDR3 sequences, with 90% to 97% as singletons. The junction had 3 bases not matched to a gene; V was cut back by 3 bases and J by 9 bases. The CDR3 loop spans 12 amino acids. CDR1 and CDR2 (germline): SGDLS, YYNGEE.

The chain joins TRBV9 to TRBJ1-1, with 9 bases lining up with TRBD1. The sample comprised CD4+ T cells from PBMCs. The clonotype originates from a human donor with Susac syndrome. CDR3 in amino acids: CASSGQGVKAFF. CDR3 coding DNA: TGTGCCAGCAGCGGACAGGGGGTGAAAGCTTTCTTT.